Reported below is one T cell receptor (beta chain). Germline loops: CDR1 LNHNV, CDR2 YYDKDF (reference sequence). This CDR3 region has 15 residues. With 2 bases removed from V and 1 base from J, the gap between germline ends came to 10 bases. Clinical symptoms, serum thyroxine and TRAb, thyroid ultrasound and orbital computed tomography together formed the diagnostic basis. Source material for PBMCs was less than 12 ml fresh peripheral blood. The record originates from a study of T cells in Graves' hyperthyroidism and ophthalmopathy. Using RNA transcripts as the source, TCR beta CDR3 regions were amplified. TCR CDR3 regions were first amplified by RT-PCR with HTBI primers. TCRdb called the multiplex PCR reads again in MiXCR, with one record for every CDR3 protein. The sample contains about 610,000 distinct CDR3 sequences, about 15% of which appear only once.

Material for sequencing was blood. This clonotype originated in a woman between 35 and 50 years old with Graves' ophthalmopathy. The J gene is TRBJ2-3, the V gene TRBV15; D gene unclear. This CDR3 is CATSRHRGGTDTQYF. The DNA of the CDR3 is TGTGCCACCAGCAGACATCGAGGAGGCACAGATACGCAGTATTTT.